What follows describes a single TCR beta chain. Donors were healthy Finnish babies undergoing corrective operations for congenital heart defects. These data are taken from a study of human thymus T cells. V lost 5 bases, J lost 3 bases, and 6 bases stayed unmatched. The germline CDR1 and CDR2 sequences are MNHNS and SASEGT. This CDR3 region has 14 residues. The data were produced by immunoSEQ multiplex PCR, yet TCRdb's version contains in-frame clones alone and is incomplete. There are some 57,000 clones in the sample; 94% occur only once, and over 5% lies in the top ten. This receptor was obtained from a boy in the first two years of life with a congenital heart defect but otherwise immunologically healthy. The chain couples TRBV6-1 to TRBJ1-1; 7 bases map to TRBD1. Sequencing was carried out using blood. The CDR3 DNA follows: TGTGCCAGCAGTCGACAGGGTCGGGACACTGAAGCTTTCTTT. The encoded protein is CASSRQGRDTEAFF.